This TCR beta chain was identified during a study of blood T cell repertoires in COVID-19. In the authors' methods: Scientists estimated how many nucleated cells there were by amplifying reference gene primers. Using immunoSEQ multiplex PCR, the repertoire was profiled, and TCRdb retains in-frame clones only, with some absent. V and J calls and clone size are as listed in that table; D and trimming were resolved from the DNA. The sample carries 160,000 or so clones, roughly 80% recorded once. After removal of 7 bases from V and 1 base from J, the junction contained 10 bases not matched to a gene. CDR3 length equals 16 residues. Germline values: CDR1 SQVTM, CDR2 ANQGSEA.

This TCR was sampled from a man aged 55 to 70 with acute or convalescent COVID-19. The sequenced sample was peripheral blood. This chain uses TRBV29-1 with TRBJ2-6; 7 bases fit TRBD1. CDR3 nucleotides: TGCAGCGCACAGACAGGGCTGGGGTCTGGGGCCAACGTCCTGACTTTC. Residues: CSAQTGLGSGANVLTF.